This T cell receptor (beta chain) appears in the sequencing data of a study of CD8 T cells in ankylosing spondylitis. Study results and caveats: Reports say disease-linked clones showed up significantly more in matched ankylosing spondylitis synovial fluid. Blood of patients with ankylosing spondylitis appeared to be characterized by a TCR beta motif of fewer than 10 highly homologous variants. Earlier work had already found some motif variants in reactive arthritis synovial fluid and blood. Disease-associated clones were CD8+ and fairly uncommon in peripheral blood.

Of note for this clonotype: Antigen: not known.

One entry per CDR3 protein results from TCRdb running MiXCR on the 5' RACE reads. The sample shows about 40,000 distinct CDR3 sequences, 16% of them seen only once. CDR1 is DFQATT and CDR2 is SNEGSKA in the germline V gene (reference sequence). The V end lost 3 bases, the J end lost 0 bases, and 8 bases lay between the germline ends. CDR3 length equals 13 residues. The sample taken for sequencing was blood. V is TRBV20-1 and J is TRBJ1-1; possible D gene TRBD1, 6 bases. This clonotype was obtained from a male donor with ankylosing spondylitis or in good health (not recorded which). CDR3 DNA sequence: TGCAGTGCTAGTAGGGGGGTGAACACTGAAGCTTTCTTT. This gives the protein CSASRGVNTEAFF.